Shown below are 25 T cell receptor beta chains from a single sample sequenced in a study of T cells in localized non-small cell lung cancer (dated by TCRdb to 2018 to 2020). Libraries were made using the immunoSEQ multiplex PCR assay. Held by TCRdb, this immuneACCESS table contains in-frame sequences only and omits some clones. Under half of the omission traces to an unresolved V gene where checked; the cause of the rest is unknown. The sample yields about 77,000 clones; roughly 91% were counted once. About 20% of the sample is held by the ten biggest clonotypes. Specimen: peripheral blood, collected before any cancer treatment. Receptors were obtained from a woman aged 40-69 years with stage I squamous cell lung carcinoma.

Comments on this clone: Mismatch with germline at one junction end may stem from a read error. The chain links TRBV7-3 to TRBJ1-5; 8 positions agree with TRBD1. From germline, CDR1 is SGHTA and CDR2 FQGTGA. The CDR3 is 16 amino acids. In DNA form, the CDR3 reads TGCGCCAGCAGCCAAGAGGACAGGGCTTTTACACAGCCCCAGCATTTT. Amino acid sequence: CASSQEDRAFTQPQHF.

The CDR3 is CASSQGQGTLAPGYTF. In DNA form, the CDR3 reads TGTGCCAGCAGCCAGGGGCAGGGGACTTTAGCGCCTGGCTACACCTTC. This chain joins TRBV4-2 and TRBJ1-2; D may be TRBD1 (6 bases). The CDR3 length is 16 residues. Looked up from germline, CDR1 is LGHNA and CDR2 is YNFKEQ. V was trimmed by 3 bases and J by 7 bases, leaving 21 bases between them.

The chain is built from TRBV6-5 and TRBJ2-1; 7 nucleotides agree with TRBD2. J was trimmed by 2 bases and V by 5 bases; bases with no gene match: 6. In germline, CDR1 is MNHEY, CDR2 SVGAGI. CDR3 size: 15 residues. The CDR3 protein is CASSLLAATYNEQFF. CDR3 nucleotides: TGTGCCAGCAGTCTCCTAGCGGCAACCTACAATGAGCAGTTCTTC.

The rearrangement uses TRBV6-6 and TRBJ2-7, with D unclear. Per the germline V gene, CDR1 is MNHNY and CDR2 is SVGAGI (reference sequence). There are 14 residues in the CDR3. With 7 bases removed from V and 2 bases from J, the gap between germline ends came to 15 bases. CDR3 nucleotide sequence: TGTGCCAGCACCCCCCGTGCGGACCCCTACGAGCAGTACTTC. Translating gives CASTPRADPYEQYF.

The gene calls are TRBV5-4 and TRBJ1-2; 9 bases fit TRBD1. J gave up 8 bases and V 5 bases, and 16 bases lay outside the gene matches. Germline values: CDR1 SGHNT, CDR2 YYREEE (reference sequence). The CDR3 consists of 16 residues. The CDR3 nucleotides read TGTGCCAGCAGTTCTCTCTTACCGGGACAGGGAAGGGGCTACACCTTC. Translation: CASSSLLPGQGRGYTF.

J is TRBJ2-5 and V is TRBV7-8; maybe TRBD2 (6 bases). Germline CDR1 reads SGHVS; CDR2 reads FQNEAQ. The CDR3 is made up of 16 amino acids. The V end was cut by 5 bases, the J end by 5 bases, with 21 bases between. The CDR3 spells CASSKTPTIRGETQYF. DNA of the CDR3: TGTGCCAGCAGCAAAACCCCTACTATCCGGGGGGAGACCCAGTACTTC.

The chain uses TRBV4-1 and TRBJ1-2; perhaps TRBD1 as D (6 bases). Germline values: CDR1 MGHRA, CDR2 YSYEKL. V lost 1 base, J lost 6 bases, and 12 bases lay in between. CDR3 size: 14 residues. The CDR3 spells CASSQVAGADGYTF. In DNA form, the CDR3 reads TGCGCCAGCAGCCAAGTGGCAGGGGCAGATGGCTACACCTTC.

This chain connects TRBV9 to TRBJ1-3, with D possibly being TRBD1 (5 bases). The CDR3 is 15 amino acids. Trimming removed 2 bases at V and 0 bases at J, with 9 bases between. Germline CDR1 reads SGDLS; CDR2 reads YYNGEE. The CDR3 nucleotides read TGTGCCAGCAGCGTTGGGGACCACTCTGGAAACACCATATATTTT. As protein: CASSVGDHSGNTIYF.

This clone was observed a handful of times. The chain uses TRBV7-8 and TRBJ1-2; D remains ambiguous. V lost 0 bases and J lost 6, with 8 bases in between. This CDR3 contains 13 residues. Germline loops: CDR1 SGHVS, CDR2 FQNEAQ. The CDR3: CASSLASQDGYTF. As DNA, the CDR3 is TGTGCCAGCAGCTTAGCGTCCCAGGATGGCTACACCTTC. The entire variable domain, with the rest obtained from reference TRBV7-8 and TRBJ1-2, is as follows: GAGVSQSPRYKVAKRGQDVALRCDPISGHVSLFWYQQALGQGPEFLTYFQNEAQLDKSGLPSDRFFAERPEGSVSTLKIQRTQQEDSAVYLCASSLASQDGYTFGSGTRLTVV.

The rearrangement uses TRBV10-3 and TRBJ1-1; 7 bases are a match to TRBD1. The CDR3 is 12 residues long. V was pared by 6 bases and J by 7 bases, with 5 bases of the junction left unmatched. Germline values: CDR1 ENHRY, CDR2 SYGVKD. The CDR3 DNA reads TGTGCCATCAGCCCAGGGGGAGGTGAAGCTTTCTTT. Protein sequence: CAISPGGGEAFF.

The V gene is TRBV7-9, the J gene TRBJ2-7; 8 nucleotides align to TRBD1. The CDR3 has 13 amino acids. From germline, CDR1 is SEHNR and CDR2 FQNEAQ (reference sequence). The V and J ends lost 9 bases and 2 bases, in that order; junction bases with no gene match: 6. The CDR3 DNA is TGTGCCAGTACCGGACAGGGAACCTACGAGCAGTACTTC. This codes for CASTGQGTYEQYF.

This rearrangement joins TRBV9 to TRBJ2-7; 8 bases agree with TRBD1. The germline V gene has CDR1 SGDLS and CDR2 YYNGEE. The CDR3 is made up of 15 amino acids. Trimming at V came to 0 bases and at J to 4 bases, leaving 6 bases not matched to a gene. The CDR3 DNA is TGTGCCAGCAGCGTAGGTCAGGGGGCTGGGTACGAGCAGTACTTC. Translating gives CASSVGQGAGYEQYF.

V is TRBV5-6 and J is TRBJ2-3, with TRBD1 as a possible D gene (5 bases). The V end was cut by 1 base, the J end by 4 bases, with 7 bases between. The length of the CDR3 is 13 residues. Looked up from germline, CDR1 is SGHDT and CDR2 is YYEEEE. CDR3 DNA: TGTGCCAGCAGCTTGCAGGGCCCAGATACGCAGTATTTT. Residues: CASSLQGPDTQYF.

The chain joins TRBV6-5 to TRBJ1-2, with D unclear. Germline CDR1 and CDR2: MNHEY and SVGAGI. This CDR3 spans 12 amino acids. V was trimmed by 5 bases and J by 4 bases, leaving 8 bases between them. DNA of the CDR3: TGTGCCAGCAGTGGAGAGCTCTATGGCTACACCTTC. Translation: CASSGELYGYTF.

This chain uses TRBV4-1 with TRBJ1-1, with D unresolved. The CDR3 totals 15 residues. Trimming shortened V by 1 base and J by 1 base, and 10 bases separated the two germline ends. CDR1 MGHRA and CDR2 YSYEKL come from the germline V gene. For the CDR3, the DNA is TGCGCCAGCAGCCAAGTGGGCTCCAGGAACACTGAAGCTTTCTTT. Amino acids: CASSQVGSRNTEAFF.

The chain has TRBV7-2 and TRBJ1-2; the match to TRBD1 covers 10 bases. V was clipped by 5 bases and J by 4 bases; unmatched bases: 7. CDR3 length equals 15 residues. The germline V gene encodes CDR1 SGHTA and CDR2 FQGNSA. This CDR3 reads CASSPDRGPGYGYTF. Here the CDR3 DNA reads TGTGCCAGCAGCCCTGACAGGGGGCCTGGCTATGGCTACACCTTC.

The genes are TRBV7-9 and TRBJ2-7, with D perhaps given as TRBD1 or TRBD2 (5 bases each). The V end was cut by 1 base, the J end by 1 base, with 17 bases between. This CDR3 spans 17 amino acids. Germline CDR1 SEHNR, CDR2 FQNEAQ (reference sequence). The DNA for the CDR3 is TGTGCCAGCAGCTTAGGAAGAGGTCGGAGGACATCCTACGAGCAGTACTTC. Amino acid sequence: CASSLGRGRRTSYEQYF.

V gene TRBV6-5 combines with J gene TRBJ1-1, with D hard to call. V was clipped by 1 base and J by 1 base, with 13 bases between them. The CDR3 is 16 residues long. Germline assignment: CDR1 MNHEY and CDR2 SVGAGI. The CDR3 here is CASSYLAISGNTEAFF. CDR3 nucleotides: TGTGCCAGCAGTTACTTGGCAATTAGCGGGAACACTGAAGCTTTCTTT.

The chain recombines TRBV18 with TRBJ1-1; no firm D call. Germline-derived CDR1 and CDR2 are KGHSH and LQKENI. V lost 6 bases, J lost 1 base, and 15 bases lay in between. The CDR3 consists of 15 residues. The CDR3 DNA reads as TGTGCCAGCTCCGTAGGCTACTTGGGGAACACTGAAGCTTTCTTT. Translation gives CASSVGYLGNTEAFF. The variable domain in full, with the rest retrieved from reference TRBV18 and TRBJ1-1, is NAGVMQNPRHLVRRRGQEARLRCSPMKGHSHVYWYRQLPEEGLKFMVYLQKENIIDESGMPKERFSAEFPKEGPSILRIQQVVRGDSAAYFCASSVGYLGNTEAFFGQGTRLTVV.

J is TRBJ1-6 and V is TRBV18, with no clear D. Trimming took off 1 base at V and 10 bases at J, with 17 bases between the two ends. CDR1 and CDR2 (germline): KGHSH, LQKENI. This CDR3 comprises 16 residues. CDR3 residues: CASSPREGVAMSPLHF. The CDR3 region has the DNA TGTGCCAGCTCACCACGAGAGGGAGTAGCAATGTCACCCCTCCACTTT.

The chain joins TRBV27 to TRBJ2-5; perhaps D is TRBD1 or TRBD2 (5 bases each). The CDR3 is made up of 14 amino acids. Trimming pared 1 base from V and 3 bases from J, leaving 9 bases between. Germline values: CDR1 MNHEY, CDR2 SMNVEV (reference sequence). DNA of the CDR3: TGTGCCAGCAGTTTATGGGGGAAAAAAGAGACCCAGTACTTC. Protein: CASSLWGKKETQYF.

DNA of the CDR3: TGTGCCAGCAGTTCTTTAAGCGGGGCAGGCGTTCGCAATGAGCAGTTCTTC. This sequence encodes CASSSLSGAGVRNEQFF. V is TRBV2 and J is TRBJ2-1, with TRBD2 matching 7 bases. The CDR3 consists of 17 residues. The junction had 16 bases not matched to a gene; V was cut back by 5 bases and J by 6 bases. Germline CDR1 and CDR2: SNHLY and FYNNEI.

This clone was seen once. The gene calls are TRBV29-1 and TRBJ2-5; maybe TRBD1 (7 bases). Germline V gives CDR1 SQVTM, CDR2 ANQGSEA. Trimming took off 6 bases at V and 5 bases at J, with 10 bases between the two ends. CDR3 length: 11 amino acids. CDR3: CSVEGAETQYF. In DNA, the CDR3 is TGCAGCGTGGAGGGGGCGGAGACCCAGTACTTC.

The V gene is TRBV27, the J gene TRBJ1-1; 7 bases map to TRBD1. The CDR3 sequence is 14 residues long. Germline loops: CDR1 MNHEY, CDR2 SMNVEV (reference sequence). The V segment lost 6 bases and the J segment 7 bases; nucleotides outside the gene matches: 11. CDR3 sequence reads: CASSGAGGDFEAFF. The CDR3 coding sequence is TGTGCCAGCAGCGGCGCAGGGGGTGACTTTGAAGCTTTCTTT.

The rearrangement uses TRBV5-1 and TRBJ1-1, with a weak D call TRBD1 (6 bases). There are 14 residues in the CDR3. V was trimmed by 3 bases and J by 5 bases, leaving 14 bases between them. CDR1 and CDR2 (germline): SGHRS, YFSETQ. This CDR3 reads CASSSGGRETEAFF. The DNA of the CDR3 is TGCGCCAGCAGCTCGGGGGGGCGAGAAACTGAAGCTTTCTTT.